This T cell receptor beta chain appears in the sequencing data of a study of cytomegalovirus exposure and HLA in healthy donors. Study observations and caveats: Some V segments, TRBV6-2 and TRBV6-3 among them, were indistinguishable and were therefore excluded.

Every donor was a healthy person donating bone marrow. The primer mix had 60 Vbeta and 13 Jbeta primers. The assay was immunoSEQ multiplex PCR, and TCRdb's table has in-frame clones only and misses some. The table records about 160,000 clones, about 80% of them present only once. This CDR3 is 14 amino acids long. CDR1 and CDR2 from the germline V gene are SGHAT and FQNNGV. Between the trimmed V and J ends, which lost 2 bases and 3 bases, there was a span of 11 bases. As regards this clone: Antigen: not known.

The receptor was derived from a man aged 40-49 years in good health and CMV-seronegative. The J gene is TRBJ2-7, the V gene TRBV11-2, with a possible D match to TRBD1 (5 bases). The sequenced material came from PBMCs. CDR3 coding DNA: TGTGCCAGCAGCTTAACAGGTAGTGACTACGAGCAGTACTTC. It yields the protein CASSLTGSDYEQYF.